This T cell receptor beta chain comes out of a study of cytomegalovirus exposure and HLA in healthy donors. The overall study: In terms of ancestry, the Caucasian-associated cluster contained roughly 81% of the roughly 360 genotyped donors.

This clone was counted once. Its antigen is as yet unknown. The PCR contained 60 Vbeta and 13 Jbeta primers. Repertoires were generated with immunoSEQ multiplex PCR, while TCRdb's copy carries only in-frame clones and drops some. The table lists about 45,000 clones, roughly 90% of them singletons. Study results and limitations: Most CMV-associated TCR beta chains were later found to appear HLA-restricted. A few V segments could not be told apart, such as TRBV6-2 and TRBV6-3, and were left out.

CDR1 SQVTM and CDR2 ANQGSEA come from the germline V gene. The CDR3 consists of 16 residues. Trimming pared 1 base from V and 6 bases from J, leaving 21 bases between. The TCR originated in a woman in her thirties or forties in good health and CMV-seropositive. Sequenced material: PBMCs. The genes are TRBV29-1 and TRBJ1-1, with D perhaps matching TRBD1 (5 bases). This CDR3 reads CSVEVSAGHPGAEAFF. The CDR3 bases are TGCAGCGTTGAAGTTTCAGCAGGGCACCCGGGAGCTGAAGCTTTCTTT.